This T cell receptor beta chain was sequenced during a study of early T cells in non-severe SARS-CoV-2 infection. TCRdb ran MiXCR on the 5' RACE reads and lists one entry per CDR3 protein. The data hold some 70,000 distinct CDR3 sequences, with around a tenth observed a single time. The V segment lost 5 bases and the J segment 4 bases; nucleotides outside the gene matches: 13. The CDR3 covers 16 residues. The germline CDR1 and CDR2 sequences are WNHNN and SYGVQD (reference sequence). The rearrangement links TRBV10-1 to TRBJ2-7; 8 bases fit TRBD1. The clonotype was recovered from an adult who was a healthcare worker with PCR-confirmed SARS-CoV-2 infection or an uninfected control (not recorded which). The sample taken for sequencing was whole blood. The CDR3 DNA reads TGCGCCAGCAGTCCCCCCTTAATGGGACAGGAATACGAGCAGTACTTC. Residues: CASSPPLMGQEYEQYF.